Given below is one T cell receptor (beta chain) in context. The authors ran a second PCR of roughly 6 to 12 cycles using a sample-barcoded 5' primer and a J-beta primer mix. TCRdb redid the calling of the 5' RACE reads with MiXCR, one entry per CDR3 protein. Of fewer than 950,000 distinct CDR3 sequences detected, roughly 40% appear once; the ten largest clones hold roughly 13%. The data originate from a study of blood T cells in healthy people across ages. V lost 4 bases to trimming and J lost 2 bases; unmatched junction nucleotides: 11. The CDR3 has 16 residues. The germline CDR1 and CDR2 sequences are DFQATT and SNEGSKA (reference sequence).

The sample comprised blood. The chain carries TRBV20-1 and TRBJ2-3; 8 bases are shared with TRBD2. This TCR was sampled from a man between 18 and 29 years old in good health. The CDR3 region has the DNA TGCAGTGCTAACCCGGGGCGGGGGGCTTACACAGATACGCAGTATTTT. Encoded protein: CSANPGRGAYTDTQYF.